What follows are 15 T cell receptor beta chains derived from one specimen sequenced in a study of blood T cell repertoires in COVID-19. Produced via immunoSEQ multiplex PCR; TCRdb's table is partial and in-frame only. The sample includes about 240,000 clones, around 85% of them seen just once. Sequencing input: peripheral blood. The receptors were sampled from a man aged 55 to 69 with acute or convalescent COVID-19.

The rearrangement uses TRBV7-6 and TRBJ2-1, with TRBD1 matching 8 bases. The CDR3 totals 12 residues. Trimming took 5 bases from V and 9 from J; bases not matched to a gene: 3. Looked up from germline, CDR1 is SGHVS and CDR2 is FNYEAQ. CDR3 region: CASSVDRGEQFF. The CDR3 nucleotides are TGTGCCAGCAGCGTAGACAGGGGTGAGCAGTTCTTC.

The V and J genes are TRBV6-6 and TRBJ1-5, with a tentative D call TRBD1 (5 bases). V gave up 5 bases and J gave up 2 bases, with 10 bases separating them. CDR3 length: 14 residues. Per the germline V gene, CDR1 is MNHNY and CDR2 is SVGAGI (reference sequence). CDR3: CASSTGRGNQPQHF. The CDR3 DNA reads TGTGCCAGCAGTACGGGCAGGGGCAATCAGCCCCAGCATTTT.

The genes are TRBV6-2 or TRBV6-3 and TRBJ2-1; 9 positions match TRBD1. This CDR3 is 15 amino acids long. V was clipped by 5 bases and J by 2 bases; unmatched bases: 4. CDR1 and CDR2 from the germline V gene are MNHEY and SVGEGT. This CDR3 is CASSTRDRAYNEQFF. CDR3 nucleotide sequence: TGTGCCAGCAGTACCCGGGACAGGGCCTACAATGAGCAGTTCTTC.

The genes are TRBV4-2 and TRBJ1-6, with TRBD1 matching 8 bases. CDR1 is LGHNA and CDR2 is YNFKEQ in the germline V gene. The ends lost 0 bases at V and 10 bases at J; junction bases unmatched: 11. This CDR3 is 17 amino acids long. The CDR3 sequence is CASSQDPQGEYGSPLHF. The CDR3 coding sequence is TGTGCCAGCAGCCAAGACCCACAGGGGGAATACGGATCACCCCTCCACTTT.

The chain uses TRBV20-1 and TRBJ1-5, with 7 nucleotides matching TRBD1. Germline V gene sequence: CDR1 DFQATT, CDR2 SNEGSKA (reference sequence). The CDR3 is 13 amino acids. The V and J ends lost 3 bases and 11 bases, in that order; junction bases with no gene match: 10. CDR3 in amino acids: CSASWTGEGAQHF. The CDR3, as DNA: TGCAGTGCTAGTTGGACAGGCGAGGGGGCCCAGCATTTT.

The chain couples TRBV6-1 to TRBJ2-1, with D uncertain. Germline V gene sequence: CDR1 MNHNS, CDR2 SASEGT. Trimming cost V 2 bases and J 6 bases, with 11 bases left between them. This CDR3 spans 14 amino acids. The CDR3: CASSELRFPNEQFF. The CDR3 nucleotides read TGTGCCAGCAGTGAACTGCGCTTTCCCAATGAGCAGTTCTTC.

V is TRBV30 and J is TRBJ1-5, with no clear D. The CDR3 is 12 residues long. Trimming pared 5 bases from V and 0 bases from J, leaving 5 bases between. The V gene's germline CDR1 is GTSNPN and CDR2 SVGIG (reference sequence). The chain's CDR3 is CAWQDSNQPQHF. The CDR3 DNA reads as TGTGCCTGGCAGGATAGCAATCAGCCCCAGCATTTT.

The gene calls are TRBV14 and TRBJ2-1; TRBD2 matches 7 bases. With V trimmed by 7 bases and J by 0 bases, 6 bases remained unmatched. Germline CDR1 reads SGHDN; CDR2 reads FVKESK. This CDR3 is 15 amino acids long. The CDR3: CASNRAGSSYNEQFF. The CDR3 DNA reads TGTGCCAGCAACCGAGCGGGGAGCTCCTACAATGAGCAGTTCTTC. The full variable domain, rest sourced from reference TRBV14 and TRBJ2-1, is EAGVTQFPSHSVIEKGQTVTLRCDPISGHDNLYWYRRVMGKEIKFLLHFVKESKQDESGMPNNRFLAERTGGTYSTLKVQPAELEDSGVYFCASNRAGSSYNEQFFGPGTRLTVL.

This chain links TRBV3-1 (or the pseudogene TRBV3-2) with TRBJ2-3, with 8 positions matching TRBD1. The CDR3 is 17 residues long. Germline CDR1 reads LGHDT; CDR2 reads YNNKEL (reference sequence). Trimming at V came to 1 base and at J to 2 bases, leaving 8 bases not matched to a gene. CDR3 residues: CASSQVLSDRVTDTQYF. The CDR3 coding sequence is TGTGCCAGCAGCCAAGTTTTGTCGGACAGGGTCACAGATACGCAGTATTTT.

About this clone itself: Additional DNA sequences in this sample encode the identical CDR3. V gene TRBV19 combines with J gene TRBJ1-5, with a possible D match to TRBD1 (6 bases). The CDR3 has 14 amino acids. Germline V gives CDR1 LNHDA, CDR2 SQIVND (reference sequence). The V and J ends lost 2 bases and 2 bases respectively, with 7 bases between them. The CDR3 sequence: CASSISGGNQPQHF. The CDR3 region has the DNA TGTGCCAGTAGTATATCAGGGGGCAATCAGCCCCAGCATTTT.

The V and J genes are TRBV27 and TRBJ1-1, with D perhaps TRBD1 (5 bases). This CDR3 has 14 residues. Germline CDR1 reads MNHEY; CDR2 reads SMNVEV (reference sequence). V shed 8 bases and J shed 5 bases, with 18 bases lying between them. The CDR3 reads CASGNQGGWTEAFF. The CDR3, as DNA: TGTGCCAGCGGTAATCAGGGTGGATGGACTGAAGCTTTCTTT.

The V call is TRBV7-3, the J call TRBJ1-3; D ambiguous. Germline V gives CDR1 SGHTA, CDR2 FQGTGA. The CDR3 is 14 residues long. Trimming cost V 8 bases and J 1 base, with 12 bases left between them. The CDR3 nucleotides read TGTGCCAGCTCTTTCGGAGGGTCTGGAAACACCATATATTTT. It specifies CASSFGGSGNTIYF.

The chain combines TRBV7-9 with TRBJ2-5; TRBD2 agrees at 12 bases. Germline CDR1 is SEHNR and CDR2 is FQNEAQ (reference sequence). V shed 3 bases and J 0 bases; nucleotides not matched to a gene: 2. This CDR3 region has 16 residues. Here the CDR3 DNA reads TGTGCCAGCAGCTTTGGGACTAGCGGGTACCAAGAGACCCAGTACTTC. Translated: CASSFGTSGYQETQYF. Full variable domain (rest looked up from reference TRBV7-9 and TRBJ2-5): DTGVSQNPRHKITKRGQNVTFRCDPISEHNRLYWYRQTLGQGPEFLTYFQNEAQLEKSRLLSDRFSAERPKGSFSTLEIQRTEQGDSAMYLCASSFGTSGYQETQYFGPGTRLLVL.

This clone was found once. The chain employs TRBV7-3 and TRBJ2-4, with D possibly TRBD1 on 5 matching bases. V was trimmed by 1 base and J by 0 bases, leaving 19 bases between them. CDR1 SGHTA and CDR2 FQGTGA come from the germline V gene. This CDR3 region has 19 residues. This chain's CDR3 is CASSLISLSQGEAKNIQYF. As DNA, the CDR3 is TGTGCCAGCAGCTTAATTTCCCTCTCCCAGGGCGAAGCCAAAAACATTCAGTACTTC.

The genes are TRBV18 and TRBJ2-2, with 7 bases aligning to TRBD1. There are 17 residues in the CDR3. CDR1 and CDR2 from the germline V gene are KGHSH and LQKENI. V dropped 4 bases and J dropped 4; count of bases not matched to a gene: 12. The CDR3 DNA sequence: TGTGCCAGCTCACTCCAGGGGACAGATGGGGGCACCGGGGAGCTGTTTTTT. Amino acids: CASSLQGTDGGTGELFF.